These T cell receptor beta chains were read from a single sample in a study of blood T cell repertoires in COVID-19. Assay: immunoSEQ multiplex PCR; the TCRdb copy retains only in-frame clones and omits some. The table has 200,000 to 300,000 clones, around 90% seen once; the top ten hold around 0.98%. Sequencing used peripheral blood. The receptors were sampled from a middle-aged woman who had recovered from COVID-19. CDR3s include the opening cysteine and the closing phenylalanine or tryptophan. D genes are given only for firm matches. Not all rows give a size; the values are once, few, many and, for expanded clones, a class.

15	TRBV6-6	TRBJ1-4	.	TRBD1	TGTGCCAGCAGCCCTAGACAGGGCCCGAATGAAAAACTGTTTTTT	CASSPRQGPNEKLFF
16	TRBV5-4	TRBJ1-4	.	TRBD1	TGTGCCAGCAGCCCGGAAAGGGGGCCTACTAATGAAAAACTGTTTTTT	CASSPERGPTNEKLFF
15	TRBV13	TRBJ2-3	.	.	TGTGCCAGCAGCTTAGGACTAGACGGGGCAGATACGCAGTATTTT	CASSLGLDGADTQYF
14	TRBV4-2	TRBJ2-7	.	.	TGTGCCAGCAGCCAGACGGTCGGGTCCTACGAGCAGTACTTC	CASSQTVGSYEQYF
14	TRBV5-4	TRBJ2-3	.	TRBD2	TGTGCCAGCAGCCGTGCCGGGACTATGGATACGCAGTATTTT	CASSRAGTMDTQYF
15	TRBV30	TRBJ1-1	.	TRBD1	TGTGCCTGGGGTTCCGCGGCAGGGGGCCAGGATGTTGCTTTCTTT	CAWGSAAGGQDVAFF
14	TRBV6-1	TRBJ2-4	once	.	TGTGCCAGCAGTGAAGTGGGGGCGAGACACATTCAGTACTTC	CASSEVGARHIQYF
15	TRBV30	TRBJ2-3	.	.	TGTGCCTGGAGGCTTGGGCTGGCCAACACAGATACGCAGTATTTT	CAWRLGLANTDTQYF
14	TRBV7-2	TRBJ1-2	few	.	TGTGCCAGCAGCTTGGCGGGTTCGGGGGTTGGCTACACCTTC	CASSLAGSGVGYTF
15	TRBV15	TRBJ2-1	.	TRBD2	TGTGCCACCAGCGCGACTAGCGGGGGGGTCGGTGAGCAGTTCTTC	CATSATSGGVGEQFF
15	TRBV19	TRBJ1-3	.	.	TGTGCCAGTAGTCAAGACGGGAGCTCTGGAAACACCATATATTTT	CASSQDGSSGNTIYF
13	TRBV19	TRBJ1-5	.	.	TGTGCCAGTAGTATTCGCCCGGGGCAGCCCCAGCATTTT	CASSIRPGQPQHF
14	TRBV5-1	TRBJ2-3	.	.	TGCGCCACCCGCCTGGGGGGAAACACAGATACGCAGTATTTT	CATRLGGNTDTQYF
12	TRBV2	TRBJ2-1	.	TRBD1	TGTGCCAGCAGGGGACAGTACAATGAGCAGTTCTTC	CASRGQYNEQFF
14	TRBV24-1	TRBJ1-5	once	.	TGTGCCACCAGCGGTGGACAGAGCAATCAGCCCCAGCATTTT	CATSGGQSNQPQHF
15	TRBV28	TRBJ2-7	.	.	TGTGCCAGCAGCTGGATGGGGAGTTGGACCTACGAGCAGTACTTC	CASSWMGSWTYEQYF
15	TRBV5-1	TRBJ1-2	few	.	TGCGCCAGCAGCTTAGGGGGTACAGCTAACTATGGCTACACCTTC	CASSLGGTANYGYTF
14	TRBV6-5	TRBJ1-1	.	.	TGTGCCAGCAGTTACCCCCCCAGGGTCCCCGGGGCTTTCTTT	CASSYPPRVPGAFF